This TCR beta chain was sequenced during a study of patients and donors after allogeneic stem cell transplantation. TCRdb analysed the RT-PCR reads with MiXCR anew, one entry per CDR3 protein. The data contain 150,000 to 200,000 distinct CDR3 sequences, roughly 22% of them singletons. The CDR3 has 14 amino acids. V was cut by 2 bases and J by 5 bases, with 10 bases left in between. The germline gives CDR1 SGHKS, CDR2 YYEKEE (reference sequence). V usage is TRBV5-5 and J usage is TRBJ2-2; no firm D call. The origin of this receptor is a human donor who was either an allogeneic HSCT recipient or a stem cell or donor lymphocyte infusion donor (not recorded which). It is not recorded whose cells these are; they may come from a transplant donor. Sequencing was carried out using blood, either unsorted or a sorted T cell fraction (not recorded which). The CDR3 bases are TGTGCCAGCAGCTTTGGGTCTTTTACCGGGGAGCTGTTTTTT. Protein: CASSFGSFTGELFF.